These 32 T cell receptor beta chains were all obtained from the same sample, sequenced in a study of shared T cell receptors in the human thymus (TCRdb year 2021). The library came from the immunoSEQ multiplex PCR assay. Entries here come from immuneACCESS through TCRdb and include only in-frame sequences with V and J called. Some clones fail to appear in such tables; in the studies checked, an unresolved V gene covers under half of the shortfall, and the cause of the remainder is unknown. In all, the sample holds 600,000 to 900,000 clones, and 70% to 90% of those were seen once. The leading ten clones occupy roughly 0.01% of the sample. The same specimen was also included in a second study, on human thymus T cells.

Specimen: thymocytes. The receptors originated from a girl less than two years old with a congenital heart defect. Donor details come from another sample of the same person, matched by shared clones.

The gene calls are TRBV25-1 and TRBJ1-1; maybe TRBD1 (6 bases). The CDR3 loop spans 17 amino acids. Trimming removed 3 bases at V and 1 base at J, with 18 bases between. Germline-derived CDR1 and CDR2 are MGHDK and SYGVNS. The CDR3 nucleotides are TGTGCCAGCAGTGACGGTGGGGGTACAGGGAAGAACACTGAAGCTTTCTTT. It specifies CASSDGGGTGKNTEAFF. Full variable domain (remainder filled in from reference TRBV25-1 and TRBJ1-1): EADIYQTPRYLVIGTGKKITLECSQTMGHDKMYWYQQDPGMELHLIHYSYGVNSTEKGDLSSESTVSRIRTEHFPLTLESARPSHTSQYLCASSDGGGTGKNTEAFFGQGTRLTVV.

The V and J genes are TRBV6-5 and TRBJ2-7; D unclear. Looked up from germline, CDR1 is MNHEY and CDR2 is SVGAGI. The CDR3 length is 15 residues. The V end was cut by 3 bases, the J end by 0 bases, with 12 bases between. DNA for the CDR3: TGTGCCAGCAGTTATAGATTTGGGCTCTCCTACGAGCAGTACTTC. Protein: CASSYRFGLSYEQYF.

The rearrangement joins TRBV28 to TRBJ1-1, with 8 positions matching TRBD1. Unmatched junction bases numbered 2, after V lost 6 bases and J lost 5 bases. Germline assignment: CDR1 MDHEN and CDR2 SYDVKM. CDR3 length equals 12 residues. The CDR3 here is CASRRTGTEAFF. The CDR3 DNA is TGTGCCAGCAGACGGACAGGGACTGAAGCTTTCTTT.

V usage is TRBV4-3 and J usage is TRBJ2-1; possible D gene TRBD1, 6 bases. The CDR3 is 15 amino acids. Germline loops: CDR1 LGHNA, CDR2 YSLEER. The ends were cut back, 0 bases at V and 4 bases at J, with 10 bases in the middle. The CDR3: CASSQEPDRYNEQFF. For the CDR3, the DNA is TGCGCCAGCAGCCAAGAACCCGACAGGTACAATGAGCAGTTCTTC.

The chain combines TRBV4-1 with TRBJ1-5; 8 nucleotides line up with TRBD1. The CDR3 is 15 residues long. Germline V gene data show CDR1 as MGHRA and CDR2 as YSYEKL. Unmatched junction bases numbered 4, after V lost 4 bases and J lost 2 bases. The CDR3 DNA sequence: TGCGCCAGCAGCCGACACAGGGGGGGCAATCAGCCCCAGCATTTT. Protein: CASSRHRGGNQPQHF.

The gene calls are TRBV27 and TRBJ1-1; D uncertain. Trimming removed 2 bases at V and 1 base at J, with 17 bases between. The CDR3 loop spans 17 amino acids. Per the germline V gene, CDR1 is MNHEY and CDR2 is SMNVEV (reference sequence). CDR3 loop: CASSLISPERENTEAFF. Written as DNA, the CDR3 is TGTGCCAGCAGTTTAATCAGTCCGGAACGGGAGAACACTGAAGCTTTCTTT.

The chain is built from TRBV2 and TRBJ2-3; 9 bases are shared with TRBD2. CDR3 length equals 14 residues. CDR1 and CDR2 (germline): SNHLY, FYNNEI. V lost 9 bases, J lost 0 bases, and 4 bases stayed unmatched. The CDR3 DNA sequence: TGTGCCAGTATAGCGGGGGCCAGCACAGATACGCAGTATTTT. This gives the protein CASIAGASTDTQYF.

The chain couples TRBV6-6 to TRBJ1-5; D not resolved. V was shortened by 2 bases and J by 0 bases, with 11 bases between the two germline ends. The CDR3 contains 16 residues. Germline CDR1 reads MNHNY; CDR2 reads SVGAGI (reference sequence). CDR3 sequence reads: CASSYKSADSNQPQHF. The CDR3 region has the DNA TGTGCCAGCAGTTACAAATCGGCGGATAGCAATCAGCCCCAGCATTTT.

V is TRBV4-1 and J is TRBJ2-3, with 12 bases matching TRBD2. The germline gives CDR1 MGHRA, CDR2 YSYEKL. The junction had 7 bases not matched to a gene; V was cut back by 3 bases and J by 6 bases. The CDR3 length is 16 residues. The CDR3 DNA sequence: TGCGCCAGCAGCCAGACTAGCGGGGGAGCGTGGGATACGCAGTATTTT. Translated, it gives CASSQTSGGAWDTQYF.

This chain links TRBV18 with TRBJ1-3, with 7 bases lining up with TRBD1. The length of the CDR3 is 17 residues. CDR1 is KGHSH and CDR2 is LQKENI in the germline V gene. V dropped 1 base and J dropped 7; count of bases not matched to a gene: 13. CDR3 sequence (DNA): TGTGCCAGCTCACCACGATCCCCGGGACAGAACTGGAACACCATATATTTT. It encodes CASSPRSPGQNWNTIYF.

This clone occurred a few times. The chain uses TRBV6-1 and TRBJ1-3, with 8 bases lining up with TRBD1. The germline CDR1 and CDR2 sequences are MNHNS and SASEGT. V lost 4 bases, J lost 3 bases, and 5 bases stayed unmatched. There are 15 residues in the CDR3. CDR3 region: CASSGTGSFGNTIYF. The DNA of the CDR3 is TGTGCCAGCAGTGGGACAGGGTCATTTGGAAACACCATATATTTT.

The chain joins TRBV10-2 to TRBJ2-7; TRBD2 matches at 7 bases. This CDR3 contains 17 residues. V shed 0 bases and J 0 bases; nucleotides not matched to a gene: 8. Germline CDR1 and CDR2: WSHSY and SAAADI. This CDR3 is CASSESGEGQSSYEQYF. The CDR3 DNA follows: TGCGCCAGCAGTGAGTCGGGGGAGGGGCAGAGCTCCTACGAGCAGTACTTC.

This chain links TRBV6-1 with TRBJ1-5, with D possibly matching TRBD1 (5 bases). This CDR3 comprises 14 residues. Germline assignment: CDR1 MNHNS and CDR2 SASEGT. Trimming took 4 bases from V and 7 from J, leaving 14 bases between them. CDR3 loop: CASSGGSGGQPQHF. Here the CDR3 DNA reads TGTGCCAGCAGTGGCGGGAGCGGGGGACAGCCCCAGCATTTT.

The chain joins TRBV5-4 to TRBJ2-1; 8 nucleotides align to TRBD1. The CDR3 has 18 residues. Trimming removed 3 bases from V and 5 bases from J; junction bases left unmatched: 16. Germline CDR1 reads SGHNT; CDR2 reads YYREEE (reference sequence). In DNA, the CDR3 is TGTGCCAGCAGCTGGTTGAAGGACAGGGCGATCCCAAACAATGAGCAGTTCTTC. Its translation: CASSWLKDRAIPNNEQFF.

The chain combines TRBV15 with TRBJ1-5; TRBD1 matches at 8 bases. Trimming took 0 bases from V and 4 from J; bases not matched to a gene: 26. Germline values: CDR1 LNHNV, CDR2 YYDKDF (reference sequence). The CDR3 is 23 amino acids. CDR3: CATSRDWTGRLESPSNWNQPQHF. CDR3 sequence (DNA): TGTGCCACCAGCAGAGACTGGACAGGGAGGTTGGAAAGCCCATCTAACTGGAATCAGCCCCAGCATTTT. Supplemented by reference TRBV15 and TRBJ1-5, the full variable domain reads DAMVIQNPRYQVTQFGKPVTLSCSQTLNHNVMYWYQQKSSQAPKLLFHYYDKDFNNEADTPDNFQSRRPNTSFCFLDIRSPGLGDTAMYLCATSRDWTGRLESPSNWNQPQHFGDGTRLSIL.

V usage is TRBV14 and J usage is TRBJ1-1; 7 bases match TRBD1. The CDR3 spans 20 residues. Trimming at V came to 1 base and at J to 2 bases, leaving 19 bases not matched to a gene. CDR1 and CDR2 (germline): SGHDN, FVKESK. CDR3 protein: CASSQGLGGQPFKANTEAFF. DNA for the CDR3: TGTGCCAGCAGCCAAGGGCTCGGGGGACAGCCTTTTAAGGCTAACACTGAAGCTTTCTTT.

There are a few counts of this clone. The CDR3 loop reads CASRQGTDQPQHF. The CDR3 DNA reads as TGTGCCAGCAGGCAGGGTACTGATCAGCCCCAGCATTTT. The chain combines TRBV2 with TRBJ1-5; a weak D match, TRBD1 (5 bases). Germline CDR1 is SNHLY and CDR2 is FYNNEI. This CDR3 contains 13 residues. The germline V and J ends were trimmed by 6 bases and 5 bases, with 11 bases remaining between them.

This sequence joins TRBV18 and TRBJ2-7; perhaps TRBD2 as D (6 bases). Trimming removed 3 bases from V and 7 bases from J, with 10 bases in between. The CDR3 runs to 12 residues. CDR1 is KGHSH, CDR2 LQKENI, per germline. The CDR3 nucleotides are TGTGCCAGCTCACCCTACGGGGGAGAGCAGTACTTC. Encoded protein: CASSPYGGEQYF.

This chain links TRBV7-9 with TRBJ2-3; 8 bases line up with TRBD2. This CDR3 contains 17 residues. CDR1 is SEHNR, CDR2 FQNEAQ, per germline (reference sequence). With 5 bases clipped from V and 7 bases from J, the junction kept 17 bases outside the gene matches. The CDR3 DNA follows: TGTGCCAGCAGCCCCGGACTTAAGCGGGGGAGCAGGAATACGCAGTATTTT. Its translation is CASSPGLKRGSRNTQYF.

This clone was picked up one time. The chain links TRBV29-1 to TRBJ1-2; 7 positions match TRBD1. Trimming at V came to 0 bases and at J to 4 bases, leaving 8 bases not matched to a gene. The CDR3 runs to 15 residues. In germline, CDR1 is SQVTM, CDR2 ANQGSEA. CDR3 nucleotides: TGCAGCGTTGAAGAGCAGGGGGAGCTCCCCTATGGCTACACCTTC. It is translated as CSVEEQGELPYGYTF.

This clone was recorded once. V usage is TRBV6-1 and J usage is TRBJ1-1, with TRBD1 matching 9 bases. The CDR3 has 18 amino acids. Germline trimming cut 0 bases from V and 1 base from J; bases unmatched to any gene: 9. Germline V CDR1 and CDR2: MNHNS, SASEGT. The CDR3 bases are TGTGCCAGCAGTGAAGCATCCGGACAGGGGAGCGGGAACACTGAAGCTTTCTTT. Translated: CASSEASGQGSGNTEAFF.

This sequence joins TRBV5-1 and TRBJ2-3; D is unresolved. The CDR3 covers 19 residues. Trimming shortened V by 5 bases and J by 0 bases, and 25 bases separated the two germline ends. In germline, CDR1 is SGHRS, CDR2 YFSETQ. The CDR3 DNA follows: TGCGCCAGCAGGATAAGGCCAAACATGCGGTCATCTAGCACAGATACGCAGTATTTT. It is translated as CASRIRPNMRSSSTDTQYF.

The chain links TRBV5-8 to TRBJ1-2; TRBD1 matches at 8 bases. This CDR3 is built from 17 residues. Germline assignment: CDR1 SGHTS and CDR2 YDEGEE. After removal of 1 base from V and 1 base from J, the junction contained 9 bases not matched to a gene. The CDR3 is CASSLWAGGVSNYGYTF. CDR3 DNA sequence: TGTGCCAGCAGCTTGTGGGCAGGGGGCGTTAGTAACTATGGCTACACCTTC.

The chain uses TRBV7-6 and TRBJ2-6; 7 bases match TRBD2. The germline V gene encodes CDR1 SGHVS and CDR2 FNYEAQ. The CDR3 is made up of 18 amino acids. V dropped 2 bases and J dropped 0; count of bases not matched to a gene: 7. The CDR3 sequence is CASSLMGGPHSGANVLTF. The CDR3 nucleotides read TGTGCCAGCAGCTTAATGGGAGGGCCACACTCTGGGGCCAACGTCCTGACTTTC.

A remark on this clone: Other DNA sequences of this sample code for an identical CDR3. The V and J genes are TRBV5-4 and TRBJ1-1; TRBD1 agrees at 7 bases. CDR1 SGHNT and CDR2 YYREEE come from the germline V gene (reference sequence). Unmatched junction bases numbered 4, after V lost 1 base and J lost 1 base. CDR3 size: 15 residues. Written as DNA, the CDR3 is TGTGCCAGCAGCTTGAGGGGGCGCGGGAACACTGAAGCTTTCTTT. This gives the protein CASSLRGRGNTEAFF.

The J gene is TRBJ1-5, the V gene TRBV7-2, with 8 bases aligning to TRBD1. V gave up 5 bases and J gave up 0 bases; unmatched junction bases: 6. From germline, CDR1 is SGHTA and CDR2 FQGNSA. CDR3 size: 16 residues. The CDR3 sequence is CASSHRDRNSNQPQHF. In nucleotides, the CDR3 is TGTGCCAGCAGCCATAGGGACAGGAATAGCAATCAGCCCCAGCATTTT. Together with reference TRBV7-2 and TRBJ1-5, the CDR3 gives the full variable domain: GAGVSQSPSNKVTEKGKDVELRCDPISGHTALYWYRQSLGQGLEFLIYFQGNSAPDKSGLPSDRFSAERTGGSVSTLTIQRTQQEDSAVYLCASSHRDRNSNQPQHFGDGTRLSIL.

This chain uses TRBV7-9 with TRBJ1-1; D is undetermined. Trimming removed 3 bases from V and 6 bases from J, with 11 bases in between. From germline, CDR1 is SEHNR and CDR2 FQNEAQ (reference sequence). CDR3 length equals 13 residues. CDR3 nucleotide sequence: TGTGCCAGCAGCTTCTCACTCAATCCTGAAGCTTTCTTT. This translates into CASSFSLNPEAFF.

In regard to this clone: Other nucleotide sequences in the sample specify the same CDR3. V usage is TRBV6-5 and J usage is TRBJ2-7; perhaps TRBD1 as D (5 bases). V was pared by 5 bases and J by 0 bases, with 8 bases between. This CDR3 has 13 residues. CDR1 is MNHEY, CDR2 SVGAGI, per germline. The CDR3 reads CASSEQGSYEQYF. The CDR3, as DNA: TGTGCCAGCAGTGAGCAGGGCTCCTACGAGCAGTACTTC.

This chain joins TRBV5-1 and TRBJ2-7, with D perhaps TRBD2 (6 bases). The germline V and J ends were trimmed by 5 bases and 0 bases, with 12 bases remaining between them. The CDR3 totals 14 residues. Germline CDR1 reads SGHRS; CDR2 reads YFSETQ. Here the CDR3 DNA reads TGCGCCAGCAGGACGGGACTCCTCTCCTACGAGCAGTACTTC. Translation: CASRTGLLSYEQYF.

The chain has TRBV5-4 and TRBJ2-1, with TRBD2 identical over 14 bases. Trimming removed 4 bases from V and 4 bases from J; junction bases left unmatched: 10. Germline V lookup: CDR1 SGHNT, CDR2 YYREEE (reference sequence). This CDR3 spans 18 amino acids. Here the CDR3 reads CASSRRRLAGGLYNEQFF. The DNA for the CDR3 is TGTGCCAGCAGCCGTCGCCGACTAGCGGGGGGGCTTTACAATGAGCAGTTCTTC.

The rearrangement joins TRBV7-9 to TRBJ2-5; 8 bases align to TRBD1. V shed 7 bases and J 2 bases; nucleotides not matched to a gene: 12. The CDR3 runs to 16 residues. Germline-derived CDR1 and CDR2 are SEHNR and FQNEAQ (reference sequence). This chain's CDR3 is CASTQGASNPQETQYF. The CDR3 coding sequence is TGTGCCAGCACCCAGGGGGCTTCCAACCCTCAAGAGACCCAGTACTTC.

The chain joins TRBV7-6 to TRBJ2-7; a weak D match, TRBD1 (6 bases). The germline V gene encodes CDR1 SGHVS and CDR2 FNYEAQ. This CDR3 comprises 18 residues. Trimming removed 2 bases from V and 3 bases from J, with 23 bases in between. CDR3 region: CASSLNILHRDLLYEQYF. CDR3 coding DNA: TGTGCCAGCAGCTTAAACATCCTCCACAGGGATCTCCTCTACGAGCAGTACTTC. The full variable domain, its missing parts supplied by reference TRBV7-6 and TRBJ2-7, is GAGVSQSPRYKVTKRGQDVALRCDPISGHVSLYWYRQALGQGPEFLTYFNYEAQQDKSGLPNDRFSAERPEGSISTLTIQRTEQRDSAMYRCASSLNILHRDLLYEQYFGPGTRLTVT.